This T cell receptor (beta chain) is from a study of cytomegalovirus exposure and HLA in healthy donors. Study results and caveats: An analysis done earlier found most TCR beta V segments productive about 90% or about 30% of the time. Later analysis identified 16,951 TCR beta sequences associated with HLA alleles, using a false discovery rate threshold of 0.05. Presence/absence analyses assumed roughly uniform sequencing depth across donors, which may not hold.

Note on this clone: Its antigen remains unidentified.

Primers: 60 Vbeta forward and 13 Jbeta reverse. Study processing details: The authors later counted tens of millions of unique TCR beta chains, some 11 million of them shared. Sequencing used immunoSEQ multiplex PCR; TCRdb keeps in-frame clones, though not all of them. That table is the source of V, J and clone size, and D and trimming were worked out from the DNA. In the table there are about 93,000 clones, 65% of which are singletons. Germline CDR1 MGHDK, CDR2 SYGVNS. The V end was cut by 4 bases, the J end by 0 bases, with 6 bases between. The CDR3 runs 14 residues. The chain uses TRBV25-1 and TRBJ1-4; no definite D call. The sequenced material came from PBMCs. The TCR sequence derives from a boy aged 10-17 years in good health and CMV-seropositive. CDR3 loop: CASSARPTNEKLFF. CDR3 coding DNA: TGTGCCAGCAGTGCTAGACCAACTAATGAAAAACTGTTTTTT. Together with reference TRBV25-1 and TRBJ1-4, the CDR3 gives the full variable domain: EADIYQTPRYLVIGTGKKITLECSQTMGHDKMYWYQQDPGMELHLIHYSYGVNSTEKGDLSSESTVSRIRTEHFPLTLESARPSHTSQYLCASSARPTNEKLFFGSGTQLSVL.